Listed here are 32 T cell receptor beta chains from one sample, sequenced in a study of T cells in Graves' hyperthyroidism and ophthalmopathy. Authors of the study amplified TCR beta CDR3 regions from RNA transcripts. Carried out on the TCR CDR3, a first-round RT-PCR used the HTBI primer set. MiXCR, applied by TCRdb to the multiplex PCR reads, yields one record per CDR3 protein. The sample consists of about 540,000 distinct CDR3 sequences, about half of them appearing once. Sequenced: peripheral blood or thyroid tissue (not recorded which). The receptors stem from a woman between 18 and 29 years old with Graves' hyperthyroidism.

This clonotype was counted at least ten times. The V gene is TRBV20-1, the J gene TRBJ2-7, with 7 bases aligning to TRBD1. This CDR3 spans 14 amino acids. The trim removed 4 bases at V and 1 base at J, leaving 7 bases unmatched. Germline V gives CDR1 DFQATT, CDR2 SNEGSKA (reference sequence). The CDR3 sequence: CSANGRGQSYEQYF. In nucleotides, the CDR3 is TGCAGTGCTAATGGCCGGGGACAGTCCTACGAGCAGTACTTC.

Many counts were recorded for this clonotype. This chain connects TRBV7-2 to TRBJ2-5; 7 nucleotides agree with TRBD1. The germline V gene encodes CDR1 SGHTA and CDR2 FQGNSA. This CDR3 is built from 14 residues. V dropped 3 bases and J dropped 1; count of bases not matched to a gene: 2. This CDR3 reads CASSFDRAQETQYF. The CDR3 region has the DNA TGTGCCAGCAGCTTCGACAGGGCCCAAGAGACCCAGTACTTC. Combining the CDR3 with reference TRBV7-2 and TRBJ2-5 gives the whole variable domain GAGVSQSPSNKVTEKGKDVELRCDPISGHTALYWYRQSLGQGLEFLIYFQGNSAPDKSGLPSDRFSAERTGGSVSTLTIQRTQQEDSAVYLCASSFDRAQETQYFGPGTRLLVL.

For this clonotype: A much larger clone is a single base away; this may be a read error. In DNA, the CDR3 is TGCGCCAGCAGCGGAGGAACGGCGGGACCCCCTCTCGAGCAGTACTTC. Translation gives CASSGGTAGPPLEQYF. The chain couples TRBV4-1 to TRBJ2-7, with D possibly being TRBD2 (6 bases). Trimming cost V 5 bases and J 6 bases, with 23 bases left between them. This CDR3 is built from 16 residues. Germline V gene data show CDR1 as MGHRA and CDR2 as YSYEKL.

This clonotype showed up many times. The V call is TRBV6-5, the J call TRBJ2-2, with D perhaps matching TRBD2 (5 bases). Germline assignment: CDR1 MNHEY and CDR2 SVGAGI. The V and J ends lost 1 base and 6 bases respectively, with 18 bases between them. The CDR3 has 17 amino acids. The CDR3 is CASSYLALSGGPGELFF. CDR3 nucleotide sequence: TGTGCCAGCAGTTACTTGGCACTAAGTGGCGGGCCCGGGGAGCTGTTTTTT.

Written as DNA, the CDR3 is TGTGCCAGCAGTCCTAGAGGGGATGAGCAGTTCTTC. This gives the protein CASSPRGDEQFF. V usage is TRBV12-3 or TRBV12-4 and J usage is TRBJ2-1; either TRBD1 or TRBD2 may fit D (5 bases each). V was clipped by 5 bases and J by 8 bases, with 10 bases between them. This CDR3 comprises 12 residues.

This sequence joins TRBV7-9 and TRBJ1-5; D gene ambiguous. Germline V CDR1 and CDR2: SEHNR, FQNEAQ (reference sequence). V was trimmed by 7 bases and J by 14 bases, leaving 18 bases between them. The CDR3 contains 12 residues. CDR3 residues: CASIKDGSYEHF. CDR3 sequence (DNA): TGTGCCAGCATCAAGGACGGGTCCTACGAGCATTTT. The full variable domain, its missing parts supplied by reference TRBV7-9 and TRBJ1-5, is DTGVSQNPRHKITKRGQNVTFRCDPISEHNRLYWYRQTLGQGPEFLTYFQNEAQLEKSRLLSDRFSAERPKGSFSTLEIQRTEQGDSAMYLCASIKDGSYEHFGDGTRLSIL.

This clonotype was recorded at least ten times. The CDR3 loop reads CASSLRGRTGEETQYF. For the CDR3, the DNA is TGTGCCAGCAGCTTGAGGGGGAGGACAGGGGAGGAGACCCAGTACTTC. This chain uses TRBV5-8 with TRBJ2-5; the match to TRBD1 covers 9 bases. The junction had 9 bases not matched to a gene; V was cut back by 1 base and J by 5 bases. The CDR3 contains 16 residues. CDR1 is SGHTS, CDR2 YDEGEE, per germline.

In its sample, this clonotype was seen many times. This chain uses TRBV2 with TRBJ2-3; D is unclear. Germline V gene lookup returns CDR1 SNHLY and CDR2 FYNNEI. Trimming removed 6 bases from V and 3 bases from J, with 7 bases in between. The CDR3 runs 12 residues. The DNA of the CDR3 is TGTGCCAGCAGCGCCGAAACAGATACGCAGTATTTT. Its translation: CASSAETDTQYF. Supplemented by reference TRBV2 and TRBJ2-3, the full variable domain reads EPEVTQTPSHQVTQMGQEVILRCVPISNHLYFYWYRQILGQKVEFLVSFYNNEISEKSEIFDDQFSVERPDGSNFTLKIRSTKLEDSAMYFCASSAETDTQYFGPGTRLTVL.

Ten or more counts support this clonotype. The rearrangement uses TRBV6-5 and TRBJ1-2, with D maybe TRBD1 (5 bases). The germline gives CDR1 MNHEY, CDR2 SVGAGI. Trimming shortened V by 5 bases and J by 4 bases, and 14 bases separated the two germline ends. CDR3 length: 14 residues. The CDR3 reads CASSPDTRTYGYTF. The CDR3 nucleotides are TGTGCCAGCAGTCCGGACACCCGAACCTATGGCTACACCTTC.

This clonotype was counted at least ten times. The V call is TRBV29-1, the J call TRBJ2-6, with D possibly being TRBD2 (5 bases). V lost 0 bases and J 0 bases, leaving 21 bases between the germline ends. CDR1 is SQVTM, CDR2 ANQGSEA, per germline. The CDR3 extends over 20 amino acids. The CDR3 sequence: CSVEERKTDSRSSGANVLTF. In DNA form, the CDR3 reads TGCAGCGTTGAAGAGAGGAAGACGGACTCCAGGAGCTCTGGGGCCAACGTCCTGACTTTC.

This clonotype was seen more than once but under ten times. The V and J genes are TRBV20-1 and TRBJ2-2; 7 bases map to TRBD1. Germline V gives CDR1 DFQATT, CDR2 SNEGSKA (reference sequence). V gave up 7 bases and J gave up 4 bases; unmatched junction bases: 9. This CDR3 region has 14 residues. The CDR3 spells CSGKQGQSTGELFF. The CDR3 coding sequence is TGCAGTGGAAAACAGGGACAGAGCACCGGGGAGCTGTTTTTT.

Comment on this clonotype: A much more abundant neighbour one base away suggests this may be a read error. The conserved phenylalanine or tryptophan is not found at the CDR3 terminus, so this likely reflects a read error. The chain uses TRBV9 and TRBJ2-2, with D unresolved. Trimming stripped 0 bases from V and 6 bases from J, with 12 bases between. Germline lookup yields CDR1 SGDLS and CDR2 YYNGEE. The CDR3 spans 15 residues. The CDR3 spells CASSVAWAKAGELFL. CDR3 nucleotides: TGTGCCAGCAGCGTAGCTTGGGCTAAAGCCGGGGAGCTGTTTCTT.

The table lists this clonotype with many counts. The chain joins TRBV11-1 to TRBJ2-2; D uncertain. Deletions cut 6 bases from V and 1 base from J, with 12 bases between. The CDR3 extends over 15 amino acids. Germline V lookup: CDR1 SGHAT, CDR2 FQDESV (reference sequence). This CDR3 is CASRALLKNTGELFF. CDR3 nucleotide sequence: TGTGCCAGCAGGGCACTCCTAAAGAACACCGGGGAGCTGTTTTTT.

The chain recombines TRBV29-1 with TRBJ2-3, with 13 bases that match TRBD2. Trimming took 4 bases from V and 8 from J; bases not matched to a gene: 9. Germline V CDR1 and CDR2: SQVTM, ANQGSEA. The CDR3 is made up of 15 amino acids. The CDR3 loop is CSVVGTSGNDGTQYF. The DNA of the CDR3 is TGCAGCGTTGTTGGGACTAGCGGGAATGACGGTACGCAGTATTTT.

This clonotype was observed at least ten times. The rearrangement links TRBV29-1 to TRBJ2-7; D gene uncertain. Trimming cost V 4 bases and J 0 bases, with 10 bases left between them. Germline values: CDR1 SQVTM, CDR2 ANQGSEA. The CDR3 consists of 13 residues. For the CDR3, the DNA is TGCAGCGTTGTGGAGAATCTCTCCTACGAGCAGTACTTC. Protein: CSVVENLSYEQYF.

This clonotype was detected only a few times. The CDR3, as DNA: TGTGCCAGTAGTCCCCACAGGGGGGGGAACTATGGCTACACCTTC. Its protein product is CASSPHRGGNYGYTF. V gene TRBV19 combines with J gene TRBJ1-2; 8 bases map to TRBD1. The CDR3 contains 15 residues. Germline CDR1 is LNHDA and CDR2 is SQIVND (reference sequence). J lost 2 bases, V lost 5 bases, and 7 bases had no gene match.

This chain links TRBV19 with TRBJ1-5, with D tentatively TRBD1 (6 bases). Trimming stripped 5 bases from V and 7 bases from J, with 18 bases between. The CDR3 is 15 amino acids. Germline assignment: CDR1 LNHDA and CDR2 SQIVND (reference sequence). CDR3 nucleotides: TGTGCCAGTAGTCCGGGCAGGGGAATGGGGCAGCCCCAGCATTTT. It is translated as CASSPGRGMGQPQHF.

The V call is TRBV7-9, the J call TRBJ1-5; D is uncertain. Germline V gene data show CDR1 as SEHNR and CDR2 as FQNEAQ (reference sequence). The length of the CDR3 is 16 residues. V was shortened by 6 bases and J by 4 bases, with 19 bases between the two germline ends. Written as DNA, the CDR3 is TGTGCCAGCAGTTCCTGGACGGGCAGCGAAAATCAGCCCCAGCATTTT. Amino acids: CASSSWTGSENQPQHF. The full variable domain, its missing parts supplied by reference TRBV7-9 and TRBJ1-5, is DTGVSQNPRHKITKRGQNVTFRCDPISEHNRLYWYRQTLGQGPEFLTYFQNEAQLEKSRLLSDRFSAERPKGSFSTLEIQRTEQGDSAMYLCASSSWTGSENQPQHFGDGTRLSIL.

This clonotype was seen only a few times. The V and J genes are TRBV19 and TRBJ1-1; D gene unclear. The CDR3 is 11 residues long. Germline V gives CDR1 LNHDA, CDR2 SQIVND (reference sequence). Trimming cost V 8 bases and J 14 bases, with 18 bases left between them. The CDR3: CASGRFYEQFF. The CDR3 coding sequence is TGTGCCAGTGGGCGGTTCTATGAGCAGTTCTTT.

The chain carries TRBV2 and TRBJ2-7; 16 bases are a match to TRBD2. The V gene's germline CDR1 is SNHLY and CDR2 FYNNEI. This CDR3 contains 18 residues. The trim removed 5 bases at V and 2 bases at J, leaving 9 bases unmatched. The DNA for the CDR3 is TGTGCCAGCAGTTTCGGCGGCGGGACTAGCGGGAGGGCCTACGAGCAGTACTTC. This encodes CASSFGGGTSGRAYEQYF.

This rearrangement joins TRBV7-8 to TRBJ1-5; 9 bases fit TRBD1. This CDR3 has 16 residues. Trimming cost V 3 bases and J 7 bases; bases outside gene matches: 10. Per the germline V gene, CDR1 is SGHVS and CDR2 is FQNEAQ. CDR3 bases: TGTGCCAGCAGCTTCACTAGCCGAGACAGGGGGCAGCCCCAGCATTTT. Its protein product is CASSFTSRDRGQPQHF.

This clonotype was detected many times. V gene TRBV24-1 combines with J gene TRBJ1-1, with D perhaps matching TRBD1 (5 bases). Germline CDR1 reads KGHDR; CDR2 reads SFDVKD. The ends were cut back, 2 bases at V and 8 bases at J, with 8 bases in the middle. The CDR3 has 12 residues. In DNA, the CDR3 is TGTGCCACCAGTGATTCGGGGCAGGAAGCTTTCTTT. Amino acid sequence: CATSDSGQEAFF.

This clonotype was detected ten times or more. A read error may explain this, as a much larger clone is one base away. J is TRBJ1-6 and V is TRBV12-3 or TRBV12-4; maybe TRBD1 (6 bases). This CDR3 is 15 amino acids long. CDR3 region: CAGSSYTGSRSPLHF. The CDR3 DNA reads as TGTGCCGGCAGTTCGTATACAGGGTCTCGGTCACCCCTCCACTTT.

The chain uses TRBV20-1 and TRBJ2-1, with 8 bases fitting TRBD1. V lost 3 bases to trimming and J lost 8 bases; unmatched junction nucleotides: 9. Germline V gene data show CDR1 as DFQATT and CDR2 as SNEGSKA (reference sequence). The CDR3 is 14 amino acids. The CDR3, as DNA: TGCAGTGCTAGGACAGGGGAAAATTTGGATGAGCAGTTCTTC. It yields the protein CSARTGENLDEQFF.

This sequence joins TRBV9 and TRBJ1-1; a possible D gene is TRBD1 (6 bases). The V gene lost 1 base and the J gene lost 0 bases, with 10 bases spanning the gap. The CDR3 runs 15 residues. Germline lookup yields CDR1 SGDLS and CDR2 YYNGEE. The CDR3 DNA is TGTGCCAGCAGCGTAAGGCCAGGGGTGAACACTGAAGCTTTCTTT. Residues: CASSVRPGVNTEAFF.

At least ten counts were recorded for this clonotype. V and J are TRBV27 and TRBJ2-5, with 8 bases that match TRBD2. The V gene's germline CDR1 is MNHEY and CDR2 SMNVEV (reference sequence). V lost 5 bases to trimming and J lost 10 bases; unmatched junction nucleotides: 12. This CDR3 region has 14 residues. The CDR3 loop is CASSLGAREGDQYF. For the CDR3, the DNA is TGTGCCAGCAGTCTAGGTGCACGGGAGGGGGACCAGTACTTC.

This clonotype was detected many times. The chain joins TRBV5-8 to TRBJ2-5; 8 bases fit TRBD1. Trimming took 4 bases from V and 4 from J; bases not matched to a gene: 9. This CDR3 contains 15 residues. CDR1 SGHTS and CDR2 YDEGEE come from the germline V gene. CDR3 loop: CASSPLGQGPETQYF. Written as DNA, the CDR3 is TGTGCCAGCAGCCCGCTAGGACAGGGCCCAGAGACCCAGTACTTC.

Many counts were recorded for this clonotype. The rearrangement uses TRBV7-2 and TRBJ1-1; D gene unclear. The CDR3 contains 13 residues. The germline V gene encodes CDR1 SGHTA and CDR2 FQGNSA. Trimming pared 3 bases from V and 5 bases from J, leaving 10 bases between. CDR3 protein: CASSFSGITEAFF. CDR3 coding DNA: TGTGCCAGCAGCTTTAGTGGCATTACTGAAGCTTTCTTT.

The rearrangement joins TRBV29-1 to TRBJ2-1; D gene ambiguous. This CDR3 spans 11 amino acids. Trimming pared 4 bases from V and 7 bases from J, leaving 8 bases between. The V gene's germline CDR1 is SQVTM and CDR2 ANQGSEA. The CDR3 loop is CSVVWGNEQFF. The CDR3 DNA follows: TGCAGCGTTGTTTGGGGTAATGAGCAGTTCTTC.

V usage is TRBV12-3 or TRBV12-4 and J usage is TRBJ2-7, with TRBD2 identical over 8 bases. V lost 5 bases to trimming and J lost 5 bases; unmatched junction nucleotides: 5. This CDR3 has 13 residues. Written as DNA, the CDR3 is TGTGCCAGCAGTACCTTTAGCGGGAACGAGCAGTACTTC. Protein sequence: CASSTFSGNEQYF.

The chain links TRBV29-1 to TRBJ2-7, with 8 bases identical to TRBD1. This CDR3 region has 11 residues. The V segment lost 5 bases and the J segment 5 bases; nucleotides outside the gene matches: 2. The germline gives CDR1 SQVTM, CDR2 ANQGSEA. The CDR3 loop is CSVPQGDEQYF. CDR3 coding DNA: TGCAGCGTTCCACAGGGGGACGAGCAGTACTTC.

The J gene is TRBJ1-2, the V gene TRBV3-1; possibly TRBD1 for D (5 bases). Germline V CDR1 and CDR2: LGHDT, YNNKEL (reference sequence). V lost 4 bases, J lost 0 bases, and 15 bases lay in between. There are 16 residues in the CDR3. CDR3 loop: CASSRRTGLTNYGYTF. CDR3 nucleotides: TGTGCCAGCAGCCGGAGAACGGGACTCACTAACTATGGCTACACCTTC.